This T cell receptor beta chain was captured in a study of regulatory T cells in long-lasting Graves disease (dated by TCRdb to the early 2020s). In terms of the full investigation: Newly diagnosed Graves' disease patients had taken antithyroid drugs for less than 3 months. A total of approximately 35 samples underwent TCR sequencing: about 13 from persistent and around 20 from newly diagnosed Graves' disease patients. Peripheral blood TCR sequencing and RNA sequencing compared persistent Graves' disease patients with newly diagnosed Graves' disease patients. The study was registered as a clinical trial and conducted in China. General conclusions and limits of the study: Preferential use of TRBV28, TRBJ1-2 and TRBJ2-5 was observed in persistent disease, whereas TRBV20-1 and TRBJ2-1 were favored in newly diagnosed disease. Persistent patients shared more public clonotypes among themselves (around 3,000) than newly diagnosed patients did (about 970). Compared with newly diagnosed patients, patients with persistent Graves' disease had lower TCR Shannon entropy and fewer highly expanded clones, which suggests clonal expansion. The study examined only peripheral blood because the primary lesion, thyroid tissue, could not be accessed. As a limitation, the authors acknowledged that the small sample size may reduce accuracy. Sequencing and analysis were limited to the TCR beta chain.

Comment on this clonotype: Its recognized antigen is unknown. Base qualities are not recorded, but no much larger clone differs from it by a single base.

The sample's time point label is to be understood as: newly diagnosed GD, antithyroid drugs for less than 3 months. For both TCR sequencing and RNA sequencing, RNA was extracted from PBMCs using TRIzol. The diagnosis of Graves' disease followed American Thyroid Association guidelines. The patients came from an endocrinology department in Xi'an, China. From each patient, around 9.3 milliliters of peripheral blood was collected into an EDTA anticoagulant tube. Ficoll Paque Plus density gradient separation was used to isolate PBMCs, and no further T cell sorting was performed. RNA quality was checked with an Agilent 2100 Bioanalyzer and agarose gel, and concentration with a NanoDrop 2000. Libraries were prepared through multiplex PCR. TCRdb records Illumina HiSeq 4000 as the sequencer. To build TCR beta libraries, CDR3 regions were amplified by Arm-PCR using iRepertoire HTBI primers. PCR products were gel purified before sequencing. From the authors' description of their analysis: Across samples, 62 TRBV and 14 TRBJ segments were identified and used for gene usage analysis of CDR3 amino acid clonotypes. COPE and FqMerger were used to merge the filtered high-quality paired reads into contigs. Contigs were aligned with BLAST to IMGT TRBV, TRBD and TRBJ reference genes, and CDR3 was defined per IMGT. Any clonotype with a frequency above 0.1% was counted as a highly expanded clone. Repertoire diversity was measured by Shannon entropy, and V-J evenness by the Gini coefficient. Clonotypes shared by more than one individual were considered public. TCRdb reran the public reads through fastp at Q25 and MiXCR, keeping productive beta chains. Rows are combined by CDR3 protein, so each entry shows the most common genes and DNA. TCRdb, rather than the study authors, made the V and J calls. The sample data list under 800,000 distinct CDR3 sequences, and less than 20% of these were observed just once. The ten largest clones add up to around a sixth of the sample.

The CDR3 contains 16 residues, cysteine and phenylalanine counted. The retained sequence is limited to the CDR3, 48 bases, with the frame set at the first base. The trim is 7 bases for V and 3 bases for J, with a gap of 18 bases between the germline ends. For CDR1 and CDR2, the germline V gene lists MNHNS and SASEGT. This same sample was also taken into another study, of T cells in Graves' hyperthyroidism and ophthalmopathy. The second study, in turn, reports: Graves' hyperthyroidism was defined as stable when no progression to ophthalmopathy occurred over 18 months of follow-up. Hyperthyroidism patients were newly diagnosed, had a disease duration of under 2 months, and were aged 18 to 65 years. Any patient with an uncontrolled infection, another autoimmune disease, pregnancy or lactation was excluded. Diagnoses relied on clinical symptoms, serum thyroxine and TRAb, thyroid ultrasound and orbital computed tomography. The TCR CDR3 was subjected to a first round of RT-PCR using the HTBI primer set and the Qiagen OneStep RT-PCR kit. Most expanded thyroid clonotypes (frequency above 0.001) were also detected in blood, a finding suggesting that blood repertoires may reflect thyroid immune responses. Ophthalmopathy was separated from stable hyperthyroidism by a 13 V-J signature model, with around 90% sensitivity and 81% to 82% specificity obtained in cross-validation and 80%/75% obtained in testing. During validation, the model predicted progression to ophthalmopathy a median of roughly six months ahead of onset, with more than 60% sensitivity and around 72% specificity. A discovery cohort of 95 to 100 patients, about 40 with Graves' ophthalmopathy and approximately 55 with stable Graves' hyperthyroidism, was used to find distinguishing TCR V-J signatures. Prospective prediction of ophthalmopathy was tested in an independent validation cohort of 18 to 20 hyperthyroidism patients and 17 patients who later progressed to ophthalmopathy. For training and testing, the 95 to 100 patients in the discovery cohort were randomly divided in a 7:3 ratio. In several Graves' hyperthyroidism patients, the study also compared T-cell repertoires from thyroid tissue with T-cell repertoires from blood. Once sampling was done, hyperthyroidism patients were given methimazole at a starting dose of 30 mg daily, whereas ophthalmopathy patients were given high-dose intravenous methylprednisolone. A second multiplex PCR round built the libraries, followed by size selection and purification. Paired-end sequencing of the libraries was performed with 100 bp reads on an Illumina HiSeq2000. SOAPnuke was used to process the raw data, removing reads that contained adapters or uncalled bases, had a mean Phred below 15, or lacked an exact match to the constant primer or identifier. COPE v1.2.5 was used to merge high-quality paired reads, and clonotypes were defined as unique nucleotide sequences. MiTCR v1.1 was used to align clonotypes to the IMGT TRBV, TRBD and TRBJ reference segments. Analysis was restricted to V-J combinations with a frequency above 0.0001, which covered roughly 99% of repertoires. A TCS score was defined as the ratio between F50 (clonal expansion) and ExV (chaos), using BLOSUM62-based TCRdist between CDR3 peptides within each V-J. Welch's t-statistics and random forest reduced around 550 V-J features to 10 to 15, which were used in a naive Bayes classifier (R e1071). No statistical method was used to set the sample size in advance, and investigators knew the group allocation. According to the paper, TCR Vbeta CDR3 sequencing was carried out on over 130 peripheral blood samples, which came from fewer than 50 ophthalmopathy, under 80 hyperthyroidism and some 17 progressor patients.

This receptor was obtained from a woman younger than 45 with Graves disease. Donor details come from another sample of the same person, matched by shared clones. The rearrangement combines TRBV6-1 with TRBJ2-2; no D segment can be confidently identified. Sample: peripheral blood mononuclear cells (PBMCs), taken at new diagnosis, from a patient treated with antithyroid drugs. The CDR3 reads CASTKGWGRYTGELFF. The sequenced DNA is TGTGCCAGCACCAAAGGGTGGGGTCGGTACACCGGGGAGCTGTTTTTT.